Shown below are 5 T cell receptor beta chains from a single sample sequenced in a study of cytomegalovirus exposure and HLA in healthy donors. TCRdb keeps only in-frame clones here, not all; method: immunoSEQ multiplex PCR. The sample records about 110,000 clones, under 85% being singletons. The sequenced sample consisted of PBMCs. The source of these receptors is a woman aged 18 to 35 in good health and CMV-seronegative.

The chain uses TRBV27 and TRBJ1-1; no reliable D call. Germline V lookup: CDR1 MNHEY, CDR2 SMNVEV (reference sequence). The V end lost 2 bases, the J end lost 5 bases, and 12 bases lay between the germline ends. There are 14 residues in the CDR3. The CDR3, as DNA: TGTGCCAGCAGTTTACATCAGGAACCGACTGAAGCTTTCTTT. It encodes CASSLHQEPTEAFF.

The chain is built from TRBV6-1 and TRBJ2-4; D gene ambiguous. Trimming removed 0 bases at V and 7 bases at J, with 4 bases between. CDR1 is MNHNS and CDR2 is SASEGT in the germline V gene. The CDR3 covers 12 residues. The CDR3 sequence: CASSEAENIQYF. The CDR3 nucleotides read TGTGCCAGCAGTGAAGCCGAGAACATTCAGTACTTC.

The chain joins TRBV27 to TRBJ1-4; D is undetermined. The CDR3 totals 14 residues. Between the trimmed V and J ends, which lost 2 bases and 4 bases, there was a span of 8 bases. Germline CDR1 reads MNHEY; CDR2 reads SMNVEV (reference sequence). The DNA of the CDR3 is TGTGCCAGCAGTTTAGGGAGGGTTAATGAAAAACTGTTTTTT. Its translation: CASSLGRVNEKLFF.

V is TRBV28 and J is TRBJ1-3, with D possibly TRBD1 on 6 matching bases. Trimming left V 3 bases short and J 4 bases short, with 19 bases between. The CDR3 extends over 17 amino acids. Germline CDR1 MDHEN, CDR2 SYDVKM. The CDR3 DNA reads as TGTGCCAGCAGTTTTTCCGGTTACAGGGTGGACGGAAACACCATATATTTT. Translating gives CASSFSGYRVDGNTIYF.

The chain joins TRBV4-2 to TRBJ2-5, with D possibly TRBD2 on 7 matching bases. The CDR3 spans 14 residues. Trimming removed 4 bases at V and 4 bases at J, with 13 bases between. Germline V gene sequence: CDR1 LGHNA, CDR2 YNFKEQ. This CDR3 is CASSPTGGRETQYF. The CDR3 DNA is TGTGCCAGCAGCCCCACGGGGGGCCGAGAGACCCAGTACTTC.